This passage covers 23 T cell receptor beta chains from one sample sequenced in a study of T cell changes during pregnancy in multiple sclerosis. Profiled with immunoSEQ multiplex PCR; TCRdb holds only in-frame clones, not every one. The sample lists 75,000 to 100,000 clones; approximately 92% were seen once. Sequencing used peripheral blood, obtained after pregnancy. All receptors come from a female donor with multiple sclerosis, enrolled in a pregnancy study.

The genes are TRBV5-1 and TRBJ2-5, with TRBD2 as a possible D gene (5 bases). CDR3 size: 13 residues. Germline V gene sequence: CDR1 SGHRS, CDR2 YFSETQ. Trimming took off 4 bases at V and 5 bases at J, with 12 bases between the two ends. The CDR3 spells CASSRTRVETQYF. The CDR3 bases are TGCGCCAGCAGCCGTACGCGGGTTGAGACCCAGTACTTC. The full variable domain, its missing parts supplied by reference TRBV5-1 and TRBJ2-5, is KAGVTQTPRYLIKTRGQQVTLSCSPISGHRSVSWYQQTPGQGLQFLFEYFSETQRNKGNFPGRFSGRQFSNSRSEMNVSTLELGDSALYLCASSRTRVETQYFGPGTRLLVL.

The rearrangement joins TRBV19 to TRBJ1-1, with D unresolved. The ends were cut back, 1 base at V and 2 bases at J, with 5 bases in the middle. There are 13 residues in the CDR3. Germline V CDR1 and CDR2: LNHDA, SQIVND (reference sequence). The CDR3 sequence: CASSIAVNTEAFF. In nucleotides, the CDR3 is TGTGCCAGTAGTATAGCGGTTAACACTGAAGCTTTCTTT.

The rearrangement uses TRBV5-4 and TRBJ2-7, with a tentative D call TRBD2 (7 bases). The CDR3 runs 16 residues. Germline V gene sequence: CDR1 SGHNT, CDR2 YYREEE (reference sequence). With 0 bases removed from V and 0 bases from J, the gap between germline ends came to 13 bases. CDR3 sequence: CASSLVGGVSSYEQYF. In DNA form, the CDR3 reads TGTGCCAGCAGCTTGGTAGGGGGGGTTAGCTCCTACGAGCAGTACTTC.

This clone has a single count. The chain joins TRBV19 to TRBJ1-1; TRBD1 agrees at 8 bases. V shed 6 bases and J 3 bases; nucleotides not matched to a gene: 6. The CDR3 loop spans 14 amino acids. Looked up from germline, CDR1 is LNHDA and CDR2 is SQIVND (reference sequence). CDR3 in DNA: TGTGCCAGTAGATCCCAGGGGGCGTACACTGAAGCTTTCTTT. This gives the protein CASRSQGAYTEAFF.

This clone was seen a single time. This sequence joins TRBV7-2 and TRBJ1-5; maybe TRBD1 (6 bases). CDR1 is SGHTA, CDR2 FQGNSA, per germline. The V and J ends lost 3 bases and 6 bases respectively, with 12 bases between them. CDR3 length equals 14 residues. In DNA, the CDR3 is TGTGCCAGCAGCTTCACAGGGTCGGGTCAGCCCCAGCATTTT. It yields the protein CASSFTGSGQPQHF.

This clone appeared once. The gene calls are TRBV5-1 and TRBJ2-1, with D perhaps TRBD2 (6 bases). Germline lookup yields CDR1 SGHRS and CDR2 YFSETQ. The CDR3 has 15 amino acids. The V gene lost 5 bases and the J gene lost 8 bases, with 20 bases spanning the gap. The CDR3 here is CASRSGTQSSHEQFF. The CDR3 bases are TGCGCCAGCAGGTCCGGGACTCAATCTTCGCATGAGCAGTTCTTC.

The genes are TRBV6-5 and TRBJ1-2, with D possibly matching TRBD1 (6 bases). CDR3 length: 13 residues. Trimming took 4 bases from V and 2 from J, leaving 8 bases between them. CDR1 is MNHEY, CDR2 SVGAGI, per germline. The CDR3 nucleotides are TGTGCCAGCAGTTCAGGACAGAACTATGGCTACACCTTC. Its translation is CASSSGQNYGYTF.

The chain carries TRBV7-8 and TRBJ2-1; 12 bases are shared with TRBD2. Germline CDR1 SGHVS, CDR2 FQNEAQ. This CDR3 is built from 17 residues. Trimming took 7 bases from V and 9 from J; bases not matched to a gene: 16. CDR3 residues: CASTPLSTSGRRSEQFF. The CDR3 DNA follows: TGTGCCAGCACCCCCCTATCTACTAGCGGGAGGCGGAGTGAGCAGTTCTTC. Drawing the rest from reference TRBV7-8 and TRBJ2-1, the complete variable domain is GAGVSQSPRYKVAKRGQDVALRCDPISGHVSLFWYQQALGQGPEFLTYFQNEAQLDKSGLPSDRFFAERPEGSVSTLKIQRTQQEDSAVYLCASTPLSTSGRRSEQFFGPGTRLTVL.

The genes are TRBV27 and TRBJ1-2; D call uncertain. Per the germline V gene, CDR1 is MNHEY and CDR2 is SMNVEV (reference sequence). V was shortened by 5 bases and J by 2 bases, with 15 bases between the two germline ends. The length of the CDR3 is 15 residues. Here the CDR3 reads CASSPGVTANYGYTF. The CDR3 DNA follows: TGTGCCAGCAGTCCCGGAGTGACGGCCAACTATGGCTACACCTTC.

CDR3 nucleotide sequence: TGTGCCAGCAGTTTACGACAGGGCTTAACAGATACGCAGTATTTT. Its translation is CASSLRQGLTDTQYF. The chain carries TRBV6-6 and TRBJ2-3; TRBD1 agrees at 7 bases. The germline V gene encodes CDR1 MNHNY and CDR2 SVGAGI (reference sequence). V was pared by 4 bases and J by 3 bases, with 7 bases of the junction left unmatched. The CDR3 runs 15 residues.

To note about this clone: This specimen includes other DNA sequences encoding the same CDR3. The chain links TRBV5-1 to TRBJ1-3; D is ambiguous. The CDR3 is 15 residues long. Germline V gives CDR1 SGHRS, CDR2 YFSETQ. With 0 bases removed from V and 3 bases from J, the gap between germline ends came to 10 bases. The CDR3 DNA reads as TGCGCCAGCAGCTTGGCGGCAGGTCATGGAAACACCATATATTTT. Amino acid sequence: CASSLAAGHGNTIYF.

The chain recombines TRBV18 with TRBJ2-5; TRBD2 might be the D (5 bases). Deletions cut 0 bases from V and 9 bases from J, with 14 bases between. CDR3 length: 14 residues. Per the germline V gene, CDR1 is KGHSH and CDR2 is LQKENI. CDR3 bases: TGTGCCAGCTCACCACCAGTACCGAGGGTGCCCCAGTACTTC. Protein product: CASSPPVPRVPQYF.

This chain's CDR3 is CAWGQGSYEQYF. CDR3 coding DNA: TGTGCGTGGGGGCAGGGCTCCTACGAGCAGTACTTC. The chain recombines TRBV30 with TRBJ2-7, with D perhaps matching TRBD1 (6 bases). The germline gives CDR1 GTSNPN, CDR2 SVGIG (reference sequence). The CDR3 has 12 residues.

The chain couples TRBV6-5 to TRBJ1-1; D ambiguous. From germline, CDR1 is MNHEY and CDR2 SVGAGI. This CDR3 has 15 residues. Trimming took off 8 bases at V and 3 bases at J, with 19 bases between the two ends. CDR3 amino acids: CASLRQTESYTEAFF. DNA of the CDR3: TGTGCCAGCCTACGCCAGACGGAGAGTTACACTGAAGCTTTCTTT.

The count of this clone is one. The V gene is TRBV20-1, the J gene TRBJ2-3, with TRBD2 as a possible D gene (5 bases). This CDR3 comprises 11 residues. Trimming took 6 bases from V and 12 from J, leaving 16 bases between them. In germline, CDR1 is DFQATT, CDR2 SNEGSKA (reference sequence). The CDR3 bases are TGCAGTGCCCTAGGAGTAGAGGGTCAGTATTTT. As protein: CSALGVEGQYF.

The chain joins TRBV6-5 to TRBJ1-2; 10 bases align to TRBD1. The CDR3 runs 16 residues. Germline V gives CDR1 MNHEY, CDR2 SVGAGI. V lost 0 bases and J lost 3; bases outside the gene matches: 4. DNA for the CDR3: TGTGCCAGCAGTTACTCGGGGGACAGGGGACACTATGGCTACACCTTC. Protein sequence: CASSYSGDRGHYGYTF.

J is TRBJ2-2 and V is TRBV9; TRBD1 matches at 7 bases. CDR1 SGDLS and CDR2 YYNGEE come from the germline V gene. Trimming cost V 4 bases and J 1 base; bases outside gene matches: 4. The CDR3 sequence is 15 residues long. CDR3 nucleotide sequence: TGTGCCAGCAGCCAAGGGGGCCAGAACACCGGGGAGCTGTTTTTT. This translates into CASSQGGQNTGELFF.

The chain links TRBV6-1 to TRBJ1-3; D remains unclear. Germline CDR1 and CDR2: MNHNS and SASEGT. Trimming removed 5 bases at V and 4 bases at J, with 12 bases between. The CDR3 contains 14 residues. The CDR3 DNA is TGTGCCAGCAGTCTCGGGATTGCCGGAAACACCATATATTTT. Translating gives CASSLGIAGNTIYF.

V and J are TRBV29-1 and TRBJ1-1, with TRBD1 matching over 7 bases. The CDR3 sequence is 10 residues long. Germline V gene data show CDR1 as SQVTM and CDR2 as ANQGSEA. V dropped 4 bases and J dropped 7; count of bases not matched to a gene: 0. The CDR3 region has the DNA TGCAGCGTTGGGGACAGTGAAGCTTTCTTT. As protein: CSVGDSEAFF.

The chain combines TRBV19 with TRBJ2-1; TRBD2 matches 10 bases. Losses at the gene ends were 3 bases for V and 7 bases for J; bases not matched to a gene: 9. The CDR3 sequence is 16 residues long. The germline V gene has CDR1 LNHDA and CDR2 SQIVND (reference sequence). In DNA, the CDR3 is TGTGCCAGTAGTATGCTAGCGGGGGACACGGGGAATGAGCAGTTCTTC. Protein product: CASSMLAGDTGNEQFF.

The chain has TRBV6-1 and TRBJ2-1, with 9 bases fitting TRBD2. CDR1 and CDR2 from the germline V gene are MNHNS and SASEGT. The CDR3 has 16 residues. V trimming: 2 bases; J trimming: 8 bases; junction bases outside the gene matches: 10. The CDR3 loop is CASSERRSSGVDEQFF. The CDR3 DNA is TGTGCCAGCAGTGAAAGAAGGTCTAGCGGGGTGGATGAGCAGTTCTTC.

The chain joins TRBV2 to TRBJ1-1; TRBD1 matches at 7 bases. With 7 bases clipped from V and 1 base from J, the junction kept 9 bases outside the gene matches. Germline values: CDR1 SNHLY, CDR2 FYNNEI. The CDR3 has 15 residues. The chain's CDR3 is CASKEDRDWNTEAFF. In DNA form, the CDR3 reads TGTGCCAGCAAAGAAGACAGGGATTGGAACACTGAAGCTTTCTTT.

The rearrangement links TRBV6-5 to TRBJ2-1; TRBD1 matches at 7 bases. The germline V gene has CDR1 MNHEY and CDR2 SVGAGI. The CDR3 length is 13 residues. With V trimmed by 4 bases and J by 4 bases, 1 base remained unmatched. This CDR3 reads CASSWGQYNEQFF. The CDR3, as DNA: TGTGCCAGCAGTTGGGGACAGTACAATGAGCAGTTCTTC.